Below, 14 T cell receptor beta chains from the same sample are listed, as sequenced in a study of PD-L1 blockade in urothelial cancer. Generated by immunoSEQ multiplex PCR, the TCRdb table keeps only in-frame clones and is missing some. The repertoire holds 33,000 or so clones, with around 82% as singletons. Stated time point: pretreatment peripheral blood. This specimen consisted of PBMCs, obtained around atezolizumab (anti-PD-L1) treatment. The source is a man between 60 and 75 years old with urothelial cancer.

The V call is TRBV2, the J call TRBJ1-5; the D gene is possibly TRBD1 (6 bases). The V gene's germline CDR1 is SNHLY and CDR2 FYNNEI. This CDR3 region has 13 residues. Trimming removed 6 bases at V and 3 bases at J, with 9 bases between. The CDR3, as DNA: TGTGCCAGCAGAGGGGGGGTCAATCAGCCCCAGCATTTT. Residues: CASRGGVNQPQHF. Combining the CDR3 with reference TRBV2 and TRBJ1-5 gives the whole variable domain EPEVTQTPSHQVTQMGQEVILRCVPISNHLYFYWYRQILGQKVEFLVSFYNNEISEKSEIFDDQFSVERPDGSNFTLKIRSTKLEDSAMYFCASRGGVNQPQHFGDGTRLSIL.

This clone was seen just once. CDR3 amino acids: CSARRTGAYEQYF. The CDR3, as DNA: TGCAGCGCGAGGAGGACAGGGGCCTACGAGCAGTACTTC. This sequence joins TRBV29-1 and TRBJ2-7; 9 positions agree with TRBD1. The germline V gene has CDR1 SQVTM and CDR2 ANQGSEA. The CDR3 extends over 13 amino acids. J lost 2 bases, V lost 7 bases, and 6 bases had no gene match.

The count of this clone is one. The chain employs TRBV6-6 and TRBJ2-5; D is possibly TRBD2 (6 bases). V was pared by 2 bases and J by 2 bases, with 6 bases between. CDR3 length: 13 amino acids. CDR1 is MNHNY, CDR2 SVGAGI, per germline (reference sequence). The CDR3 nucleotides are TGTGCCAGCAGTTACGGGACTCAAGAGACCCAGTACTTC. Encoded protein: CASSYGTQETQYF.

The chain combines TRBV2 with TRBJ2-1; TRBD2 agrees at 12 bases. This CDR3 is 16 amino acids long. J was trimmed by 7 bases and V by 3 bases; bases with no gene match: 7. CDR1 and CDR2 from the germline V gene are SNHLY and FYNNEI. The CDR3 DNA reads TGTGCCAGCAGTGAGGTGAGGCTAGCGGGGGGGAATGAGCAGTTCTTC. Its protein product is CASSEVRLAGGNEQFF. Together with reference TRBV2 and TRBJ2-1, the CDR3 gives the full variable domain: EPEVTQTPSHQVTQMGQEVILRCVPISNHLYFYWYRQILGQKVEFLVSFYNNEISEKSEIFDDQFSVERPDGSNFTLKIRSTKLEDSAMYFCASSEVRLAGGNEQFFGPGTRLTVL.

The chain joins TRBV5-1 to TRBJ1-2; a weak D match, TRBD1 (5 bases). Looked up from germline, CDR1 is SGHRS and CDR2 is YFSETQ. CDR3 length: 16 amino acids. Between the trimmed V and J ends, which lost 0 bases and 6 bases, there was a span of 18 bases. The CDR3 coding sequence is TGCGCCAGCAGCTTGGTAGGGGCAGCGTCTTTACATGGCTACACCTTC. Amino acid sequence: CASSLVGAASLHGYTF.

As regards this clone: The same CDR3 also results from other DNA sequences found in this sample. The rearrangement joins TRBV9 to TRBJ2-5; TRBD2 matches 11 bases. V gave up 0 bases and J gave up 1 base; unmatched junction bases: 2. Germline lookup yields CDR1 SGDLS and CDR2 YYNGEE. This CDR3 is built from 16 residues. The CDR3 coding sequence is TGTGCCAGCAGCGTAGGACTAGCGGGGATCCAAGAGACCCAGTACTTC. It specifies CASSVGLAGIQETQYF.

The table lists this clone with a few counts. The chain employs TRBV28 and TRBJ1-1; possibly TRBD1 for D (5 bases). Germline V lookup: CDR1 MDHEN, CDR2 SYDVKM. V was clipped by 3 bases and J by 2 bases, with 16 bases between them. This CDR3 is 16 amino acids long. The CDR3 spells CASSFLIDWGNTEAFF. The CDR3 bases are TGTGCCAGCAGTTTCCTTATAGACTGGGGCAACACTGAAGCTTTCTTT.

The chain combines TRBV2 with TRBJ2-2; D remains unclear. The V gene's germline CDR1 is SNHLY and CDR2 FYNNEI. This CDR3 spans 14 amino acids. V shed 6 bases and J shed 2 bases, with 10 bases lying between them. CDR3 amino acids: CASSPNPNTGELFF. The DNA for the CDR3 is TGTGCCAGCAGCCCTAACCCCAACACCGGGGAGCTGTTTTTT.

This chain joins TRBV18 and TRBJ2-1, with 12 bases fitting TRBD2. The V segment lost 4 bases and the J segment 9 bases; nucleotides outside the gene matches: 7. This CDR3 region has 15 residues. Germline values: CDR1 KGHSH, CDR2 LQKENI. This CDR3 is CASSLASGGAFEQFF. CDR3 nucleotide sequence: TGTGCCAGCTCACTCGCTAGCGGGGGGGCCTTTGAGCAGTTCTTC.

This chain uses TRBV25-1 with TRBJ2-7; the D gene is possibly TRBD2 (5 bases). Germline V lookup: CDR1 MGHDK, CDR2 SYGVNS. This CDR3 comprises 13 residues. Trimming removed 4 bases at V and 3 bases at J, with 10 bases between. The CDR3 reads CASSGGEYYEQYF. The CDR3 DNA reads as TGTGCCAGCAGTGGTGGGGAGTACTACGAGCAGTACTTC.

The rearrangement links TRBV2 to TRBJ2-7; a possible D gene is TRBD2 (6 bases). CDR1 is SNHLY and CDR2 is FYNNEI in the germline V gene. The CDR3 is 15 residues long. V was clipped by 1 base and J by 3 bases, with 13 bases between them. The CDR3 loop is CASSEGGGLGYEQYF. The CDR3 coding sequence is TGTGCCAGCAGTGAAGGGGGAGGCCTAGGCTACGAGCAGTACTTC.

The chain couples TRBV5-1 to TRBJ2-5, with D tentatively TRBD2 (6 bases). V was trimmed by 0 bases and J by 5 bases, leaving 14 bases between them. The CDR3 extends over 15 amino acids. The germline V gene has CDR1 SGHRS and CDR2 YFSETQ. Here the CDR3 DNA reads TGCGCCAGCAGCTTGGCCGGTACGGAGGGGGAGACCCAGTACTTC. Protein sequence: CASSLAGTEGETQYF. The whole variable domain, remainder taken from reference TRBV5-1 and TRBJ2-5, is KAGVTQTPRYLIKTRGQQVTLSCSPISGHRSVSWYQQTPGQGLQFLFEYFSETQRNKGNFPGRFSGRQFSNSRSEMNVSTLELGDSALYLCASSLAGTEGETQYFGPGTRLLVL.

This clone appeared a few times. The rearrangement uses TRBV4-1 and TRBJ1-2; 8 bases are shared with TRBD1. This CDR3 comprises 14 residues. The trim removed 1 base at V and 6 bases at J, leaving 4 bases unmatched. Germline values: CDR1 MGHRA, CDR2 YSYEKL. CDR3 sequence reads: CASSQGTGLNGYTF. The CDR3 DNA is TGCGCCAGCAGCCAAGGGACAGGGTTAAATGGCTACACCTTC.

The rearrangement joins TRBV19 to TRBJ2-7, with TRBD1 matching over 8 bases. CDR3 size: 12 residues. In germline, CDR1 is LNHDA, CDR2 SQIVND (reference sequence). J gave up 9 bases and V 6 bases, and 7 bases lay outside the gene matches. CDR3 DNA: TGTGCCAGTAGAGGGGACAGGAAGAGGCAGTACTTC. Amino acid sequence: CASRGDRKRQYF.